This record looks at one TCR beta chain sequence and its context. A sample-barcoded 5' primer and a J-beta primer mix were used in a second PCR of about 6 to 12 cycles. TCRdb analysed the 5' RACE reads with MiXCR anew, one entry per CDR3 protein. This table holds around 790,000 distinct CDR3 sequences, 44% found once. This entry comes from a study of blood T cells in healthy people across ages. This CDR3 has 12 residues. Trimming cost V 5 bases and J 6 bases; bases outside gene matches: 4. The sequencing input was blood. The source of this sequence is a man aged 55 to 70 in good health. This chain uses TRBV12-3 or TRBV12-4 with TRBJ2-7; TRBD1 agrees at 7 bases. The chain's CDR3 is CASSPNRGEQYF. The CDR3 DNA sequence: TGTGCCAGCAGTCCCAACAGGGGCGAGCAGTACTTC.